The 28 T cell receptor beta chains presented below share a single source sample, sequenced in a study of T cell responses to AZD1222 COVID-19 vaccine. TCRdb's table, derived via immunoSEQ multiplex PCR, lists solely in-frame clones and lacks some. The table has tens of thousands of clones, about 85% seen once. Sequenced here: peripheral blood, sampled on day 0 of AZD1222 vaccination. The origin of the receptors is an adult in good health.

Worth noting for this clone: This same CDR3 is encoded by further DNA sequences in the sample. The chain couples TRBV20-1 to TRBJ1-5, with no clear D. The CDR3 runs 11 residues. With 3 bases removed from V and 0 bases from J, the gap between germline ends came to 0 bases. CDR1 and CDR2 from the germline V gene are DFQATT and SNEGSKA (reference sequence). The CDR3 DNA reads TGCAGTGCTAGTAGCAATCAGCCCCAGCATTTT. This sequence encodes CSASSNQPQHF.

The DNA of the CDR3 is TGTGCCAGTAGTCAACCGACAGGGATTAATGAAAAACTGTTTTTT. It translates to CASSQPTGINEKLFF. V and J are TRBV19 and TRBJ1-4, with 7 bases lining up with TRBD1. The V gene end was trimmed by 5 bases and the J gene end by 4 bases; junction bases not matched to a gene: 7. Per germline, CDR1 LNHDA and CDR2 SQIVND (reference sequence). The CDR3 contains 15 residues.

The J gene is TRBJ1-6, the V gene TRBV11-2; D possibly corresponds to TRBD1 (6 bases). Trimming shortened V by 5 bases and J by 4 bases, and 12 bases separated the two germline ends. Germline V gene data show CDR1 as SGHAT and CDR2 as FQNNGV. This CDR3 region has 15 residues. CDR3 DNA sequence: TGTGCCAGCAGCCTGGACAGACATTATAATTCACCCCTCCACTTT. Protein sequence: CASSLDRHYNSPLHF.

The chain links TRBV6-5 to TRBJ1-1; D is undetermined. Looked up from germline, CDR1 is MNHEY and CDR2 is SVGAGI. This CDR3 spans 13 amino acids. The germline V and J ends were trimmed by 6 bases and 0 bases, with 8 bases remaining between them. As DNA, the CDR3 is TGTGCCAGCAGAGATTTGCTGAACACTGAAGCTTTCTTT. Translation: CASRDLLNTEAFF.

The chain has TRBV5-6 and TRBJ1-2, with D tentatively TRBD1 (5 bases). V was trimmed by 1 base and J by 4 bases, leaving 11 bases between them. This CDR3 contains 14 residues. CDR1 and CDR2 (germline): SGHDT, YYEEEE. Written as DNA, the CDR3 is TGTGCCAGCAGCTTGCCCCAGGGAGTCTATGGCTACACCTTC. Its protein product is CASSLPQGVYGYTF.

CDR3 loop: CASSLGIGSGVNQPQHF. CDR3 sequence (DNA): TGTGCCAGCAGCTTAGGAATAGGGTCCGGGGTGAATCAGCCCCAGCATTTT. The chain combines TRBV7-2 with TRBJ1-5; no reliable D call. The CDR3 totals 17 residues. The V end lost 1 base, the J end lost 4 bases, and 17 bases lay between the germline ends. Germline loops: CDR1 SGHTA, CDR2 FQGNSA.

With respect to this clone: Germline and junction disagree at one end, which may indicate a read error. The chain combines TRBV11-2 with TRBJ2-7; TRBD2 is a possible D gene (7 bases). The CDR3 contains 16 residues. The V gene's germline CDR1 is SGHAT and CDR2 FQNNGV. CDR3 sequence: CASSLEGGRGAPPSDF. DNA of the CDR3: TGTGCCAGCAGCTTAGAAGGGGGACGGGGGGCCCCTCCGTCGGACTTC.

The J gene is TRBJ1-2, the V gene TRBV7-2; 7 bases match TRBD1. Trimming at V came to 0 bases and at J to 10 bases, leaving 2 bases not matched to a gene. Germline values: CDR1 SGHTA, CDR2 FQGNSA. The CDR3 totals 12 residues. The CDR3 loop reads CASSLADRAYTF. CDR3 DNA: TGTGCCAGCAGCTTAGCCGACAGGGCCTACACCTTC.

CDR3 sequence: CASTLGTHAGEQFF. The CDR3 DNA is TGTGCCAGCACCCTCGGGACGCACGCTGGTGAGCAGTTCTTC. This rearrangement joins TRBV7-9 to TRBJ2-1; tentatively, D is TRBD1 or TRBD2 (5 bases each). The CDR3 spans 14 residues. Looked up from germline, CDR1 is SEHNR and CDR2 is FQNEAQ (reference sequence). Trimming cost V 7 bases and J 9 bases, with 19 bases left between them.

The V and J genes are TRBV11-2 and TRBJ2-7; D assignment may be TRBD1 or TRBD2 (5 bases each). This CDR3 contains 16 residues. CDR1 is SGHAT, CDR2 FQNNGV, per germline. V lost 2 bases and J 5 bases, leaving 19 bases between the germline ends. The CDR3 region is CASSLSLRAVGHEQYF. CDR3 DNA sequence: TGTGCCAGCAGCTTATCCCTGAGGGCGGTGGGGCACGAGCAGTACTTC.

The gene calls are TRBV27 and TRBJ2-7; D call uncertain. Trimming removed 0 bases at V and 4 bases at J, with 10 bases between. CDR1 is MNHEY and CDR2 is SMNVEV in the germline V gene (reference sequence). The CDR3 is made up of 14 amino acids. The CDR3 sequence is CASSLSLLPYEQYF. DNA for the CDR3: TGTGCCAGCAGTTTATCACTCCTCCCTTACGAGCAGTACTTC.

The chain links TRBV3-1 (or the pseudogene TRBV3-2) to TRBJ1-1; D unresolved. Germline CDR1 reads LGHDT; CDR2 reads YNNKEL (reference sequence). The CDR3 length is 13 residues. Trimming stripped 2 bases from V and 6 bases from J, with 10 bases between. CDR3 in DNA: TGTGCCAGCAGCCAAATGAGGGTCGCTGAAGCTTTCTTT. Amino acid sequence: CASSQMRVAEAFF.

The CDR3 nucleotides read TGTGCCACAGGGGAGGGACTCTACGAGCAGTACTTC. It encodes CATGEGLYEQYF. This chain links TRBV6-5 with TRBJ2-7; D is perhaps TRBD2 (7 bases). CDR3 length equals 12 residues. Trimming left V 10 bases short and J 3 bases short, with 13 bases between. Germline V gene lookup returns CDR1 MNHEY and CDR2 SVGAGI.

The rearrangement joins TRBV12-3 or TRBV12-4 to TRBJ2-3; 11 nucleotides line up with TRBD2. Germline trimming cut 4 bases from V and 10 bases from J; bases unmatched to any gene: 4. The CDR3 is 13 residues long. The CDR3 sequence is CASSSSGGSAQYF. The CDR3 coding sequence is TGTGCCAGCAGTTCTAGCGGGGGGTCGGCGCAGTATTTT.

The chain has TRBV29-1 and TRBJ2-5, with a possible D match to TRBD2 (6 bases). CDR3 size: 11 residues. With 6 bases removed from V and 4 bases from J, the gap between germline ends came to 9 bases. Germline V gene sequence: CDR1 SQVTM, CDR2 ANQGSEA. The CDR3 loop is CSVRAGETQYF. CDR3 coding DNA: TGCAGCGTCAGAGCGGGAGAGACCCAGTACTTC.

The chain carries TRBV5-1 and TRBJ2-1; perhaps TRBD2 as D (6 bases). V lost 9 bases to trimming and J lost 0 bases, with 19 bases between them. CDR3 size: 16 residues. CDR1 and CDR2 (germline): SGHRS, YFSETQ. CDR3 coding DNA: TGCGCCACCTCCCCCTCGGGGGTTAGCTCCTACAATGAGCAGTTCTTC. Translation gives CATSPSGVSSYNEQFF.

This chain joins TRBV5-1 and TRBJ2-2; 7 bases are a match to TRBD1. The CDR3 length is 15 residues. Germline loops: CDR1 SGHRS, CDR2 YFSETQ. V shed 2 bases and J 5 bases; nucleotides not matched to a gene: 6. CDR3 in amino acids: CASSFTGERTGELFF. For the CDR3, the DNA is TGCGCCAGCAGCTTTACAGGGGAACGGACCGGGGAGCTGTTTTTT.

The chain recombines TRBV3-1 (or the pseudogene TRBV3-2) with TRBJ2-7; D call uncertain. The CDR3 loop spans 15 amino acids. The ends were cut back, 2 bases at V and 1 base at J, with 12 bases in the middle. Germline V gene data show CDR1 as LGHDT and CDR2 as YNNKEL (reference sequence). This CDR3 is CASSQFTTGSYEQYF. The CDR3 DNA follows: TGTGCCAGCAGCCAATTTACGACCGGATCCTACGAGCAGTACTTC.

V usage is TRBV6-5 and J usage is TRBJ2-2, with a possible D match to TRBD1 (6 bases). This CDR3 is 15 amino acids long. V was pared by 6 bases and J by 0 bases, with 11 bases between. Germline V gene sequence: CDR1 MNHEY, CDR2 SVGAGI. CDR3 amino acids: CASSLTGTNTGELFF. Written as DNA, the CDR3 is TGTGCCAGCAGCCTAACAGGGACGAACACCGGGGAGCTGTTTTTT.

The CDR3 loop reads CASSLLPGQFTNTEAFF. The CDR3 nucleotides are TGTGCCAGTAGTCTCTTACCCGGACAGTTCACGAACACTGAAGCTTTCTTT. The chain couples TRBV19 to TRBJ1-1, with D tentatively TRBD1 (6 bases). The CDR3 runs 17 residues. Trimming took off 5 bases at V and 1 base at J, with 20 bases between the two ends. The V gene's germline CDR1 is LNHDA and CDR2 SQIVND (reference sequence).

This clone was found once. The V gene is TRBV12-3 or TRBV12-4, the J gene TRBJ1-6; D unresolved. The CDR3 length is 12 residues. Trimming shortened V by 7 bases and J by 8 bases, and 9 bases separated the two germline ends. CDR3 residues: CASTLRDSPLHF. CDR3 nucleotides: TGTGCCAGCACCTTAAGGGATTCACCCCTCCACTTT.

This clone was observed a few times. CDR3 region: CASSVEGGGNTIYF. The CDR3 DNA sequence: TGTGCCAGCAGCGTAGAAGGAGGTGGAAACACCATATATTTT. The chain has TRBV9 and TRBJ1-3; D unclear. In germline, CDR1 is SGDLS, CDR2 YYNGEE. V shed 0 bases and J shed 3 bases, with 7 bases lying between them. This CDR3 contains 14 residues.

The chain recombines TRBV12-3 or TRBV12-4 with TRBJ1-1; D is ambiguous. Trimming shortened V by 3 bases and J by 8 bases, and 13 bases separated the two germline ends. This CDR3 contains 13 residues. For the CDR3, the DNA is TGTGCCAGCAGTTTCACTCATTGGACCGAAGCTTTCTTT. Translating it yields CASSFTHWTEAFF.

The V call is TRBV28, the J call TRBJ1-2, with D uncertain. Germline-derived CDR1 and CDR2 are MDHEN and SYDVKM. Trimming cost V 7 bases and J 4 bases, with 13 bases left between them. CDR3 length equals 13 residues. CDR3 coding DNA: TGTGCCAGCACCCAAACAACAGCCTATGGCTACACCTTC. It translates to CASTQTTAYGYTF.

V and J are TRBV5-1 and TRBJ2-1; either TRBD1 or TRBD2 may fit D (6 bases each). Germline-derived CDR1 and CDR2 are SGHRS and YFSETQ. CDR3 size: 16 residues. V lost 1 base and J lost 4, with 15 bases in between. CDR3 amino acids: CASSLSAGQLYNEQFF. In DNA form, the CDR3 reads TGCGCCAGCAGCTTGAGTGCGGGACAACTATACAATGAGCAGTTCTTC.

The rearrangement joins TRBV11-2 to TRBJ1-5; D is unresolved. CDR1 is SGHAT and CDR2 is FQNNGV in the germline V gene. The CDR3 runs to 14 residues. The germline V and J ends were trimmed by 1 base and 5 bases, with 9 bases remaining between them. The DNA of the CDR3 is TGTGCCAGCAGCTTAGCGTCCGGGGATCAGCCCCAGCATTTT. This codes for CASSLASGDQPQHF.

The chain links TRBV6-5 to TRBJ1-4; the D is unclear. This CDR3 is built from 13 residues. Germline-derived CDR1 and CDR2 are MNHEY and SVGAGI. V was cut by 11 bases and J by 7 bases, with 17 bases left in between. The CDR3: CAASRVKREKLFF. For the CDR3, the DNA is TGTGCCGCATCACGGGTGAAGCGTGAAAAACTGTTTTTT.

V gene TRBV3-1 (or the pseudogene TRBV3-2) combines with J gene TRBJ2-2; D is ambiguous. V was cut by 1 base and J by 1 base, with 10 bases left in between. The germline V gene has CDR1 LGHDT and CDR2 YNNKEL (reference sequence). This CDR3 has 16 amino acids. The CDR3 is CASSQVQQMNTGELFF. As DNA, the CDR3 is TGTGCCAGCAGCCAAGTACAACAGATGAACACCGGGGAGCTGTTTTTT.